This T cell receptor (beta chain) was recorded in a study of T cell responses to AZD1222 COVID-19 vaccine. Findings and limits, study-wide: Nearly half of the spike-specific TCRs reportedly recognize variant regions that carry no mutations. Spike-spanning, vaccine-associated CD4 TCRs were dominant at 160-218 and 743-854.

The length of the CDR3 is 17 residues. Germline CDR1 is MNHEY and CDR2 is SVGEGT. With V trimmed by 2 bases and J by 4 bases, 12 bases remained unmatched. A word on this clone: The antigen is undetermined.

Assay used: immunoSEQ multiplex PCR; TCRdb lists only in-frame clones, some missing. The profile shows 150,000 or so clones, roughly nine tenths of them singletons. The source of this sequence is an adult who received the AZD1222 COVID-19 vaccine. The sample in question was peripheral blood, obtained 28 days after the second AZD1222 dose. The chain couples TRBV6-2 or TRBV6-3 to TRBJ1-1; 8 nucleotides match TRBD1. The CDR3 is CASSYPGGRGPGTEAFF. CDR3 bases: TGTGCCAGCAGTTACCCGGGTGGCAGGGGGCCGGGCACTGAAGCTTTCTTT.